This TCR beta chain is from a study of OX40 agonist ivuxolimab in advanced cancers. With respect to the entire study: Ivuxolimab, which targeted the costimulatory receptor OX40 (CD134), was an agonistic, fully human IgG2 monoclonal antibody. Patients were allowed to have had prior anti-PD-1, anti-PD-L1 or anti-CTLA-4 therapy, and more than 35% of the dose-escalation patients had been treated with checkpoint inhibitors. Of the approximately 53 patients in dose escalation, about 20 had hepatocellular carcinoma, some 15 had melanoma, 9 had renal cell carcinoma and 9 had head and neck cancer. The monotherapy dose-escalation portion (N of about 52 patients) of the phase I ivuxolimab trial is reported in the paper. Peripheral TCRbeta sequencing was intended to test whether TCR sequence diversity was altered and clonal T-cell expansion was caused by ivuxolimab. Three dose-escalation patients achieved partial responses, one with hepatocellular carcinoma and two with cutaneous melanoma. A male proportion of 82.7% and a mean age of approximately 55 years, ranging from roughly 23 to 80, were recorded for the dose-escalation cohort. Intravenous ivuxolimab was administered to patients every 2 weeks at six dose levels: 0.01, 0.1, 0.3, 1.5, 3 and 10 mg/kg. Beyond this particular receptor, the publication reports: Clonal expansion of both CD4+ and CD8+ blood T cells was observed from baseline to week 6 at doses 0.1 to 3.0 mg/kg. The antigen specificity of the clonally expanded peripheral T cells was not determined. Partial responders in the 0.1-3.0 mg/kg groups had among the lowest normalized peripheral clonal expansion, especially among CD8+ T cells. Low levels of normalized T-cell clonal expansion were also seen in some nonresponding patients. After ivuxolimab, more expanded clones were found on average in CD8+ T cells than in CD4+ T cells.

Genomic DNA was extracted from sorted cells for sequencing of the TCRbeta CDR3 region. TCRbeta CDR3 regions were sequenced using the immunoSEQ Assay. This is the immuneACCESS table as TCRdb keeps it, with only in-frame sequences that have V and J called. A part of the clones is gone; compared with another copy, unresolved V genes explain less than half, and the rest is unexplained. This sample lists about 22,000 clones; around 87% were detected once. The ten largest clones add up to 15% to 20% of the sample. A remark on this clone: The antigen this receptor binds is unknown. No base-level quality is on record; no much larger clone is a single base apart.

The junction carries 18 bases between V and J, which are trimmed by 0 bases and 0 bases respectively. The CDR3 spans 18 residues, from the cysteine through the phenylalanine. Just CDR3 DNA is preserved here, 54 bases in frame from base 1. The germline V gene supplies CDR1 SGHAT and CDR2 FQNNGV. The trial excluded patients who had a history of autoimmune disease or who were on systemic immunosuppression. Peripheral blood for TCR sequencing was collected from all dose cohorts at baseline, on cycle 4 day 1, and on cycle 7 day 1. The samples were taken from a phase I, first-in-human, multicenter, open-label dose-escalation trial of ivuxolimab. The trial enrolled adults with locally advanced or metastatic head and neck squamous cell, hepatocellular, melanoma or renal cell carcinoma. CD4+ and CD8+ T cells were sorted separately from peripheral blood before TCR sequencing.

The TCR comes from an adult with an advanced solid tumor such as melanoma, head and neck, liver or kidney cancer. The material was CD4+ or CD8+ T cells sorted from blood, obtained in a trial of the OX40 agonist ivuxolimab. The chain joins TRBV11-2 to TRBJ2-7, with the D gene tentatively TRBD1 or TRBD2, based on 5 matching bases in each. The bases are TGTGCCAGCAGCTTAGATGGGTGGGGGTATACTAGCTCCTACGAGCAGTACTTC. Its product reads: CASSLDGWGYTSSYEQYF.